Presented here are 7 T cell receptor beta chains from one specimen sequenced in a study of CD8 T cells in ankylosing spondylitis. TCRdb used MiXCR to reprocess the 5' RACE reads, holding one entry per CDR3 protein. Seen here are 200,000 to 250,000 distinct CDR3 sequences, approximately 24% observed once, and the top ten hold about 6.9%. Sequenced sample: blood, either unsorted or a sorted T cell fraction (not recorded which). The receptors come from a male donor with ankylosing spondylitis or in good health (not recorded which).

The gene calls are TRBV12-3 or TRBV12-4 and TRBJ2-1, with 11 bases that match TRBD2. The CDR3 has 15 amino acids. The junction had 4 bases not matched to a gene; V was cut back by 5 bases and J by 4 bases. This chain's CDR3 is CASSPSGRFYNEQFF. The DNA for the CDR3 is TGTGCCAGCAGTCCTAGCGGGAGGTTTTACAATGAGCAGTTCTTC.

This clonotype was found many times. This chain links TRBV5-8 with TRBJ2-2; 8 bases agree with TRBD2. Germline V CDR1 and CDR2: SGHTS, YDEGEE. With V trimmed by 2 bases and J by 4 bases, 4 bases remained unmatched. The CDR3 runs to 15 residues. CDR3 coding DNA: TGTGCCAGCAGCTTTGGACTAGCCACCACCGGGGAGCTGTTTTTT. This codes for CASSFGLATTGELFF. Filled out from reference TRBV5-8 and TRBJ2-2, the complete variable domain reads EAGVTQSPTHLIKTRGQQATLRCSPISGHTSVYWYQQALGLGLQFLLWYDEGEERNRGNFPPRFSGRQFPNYSSELNVNALELEDSALYLCASSFGLATTGELFFGEGSRLTVL.

The DNA of the CDR3 is TGCAGCGTTGTGCCTTCTGGGGCCAACGTCCTGACTTTC. Its protein is CSVVPSGANVLTF. The gene calls are TRBV29-1 and TRBJ2-6; no firm D call. The CDR3 has 13 residues. Looked up from germline, CDR1 is SQVTM and CDR2 is ANQGSEA. Trimming removed 4 bases at V and 1 base at J, with 5 bases between.

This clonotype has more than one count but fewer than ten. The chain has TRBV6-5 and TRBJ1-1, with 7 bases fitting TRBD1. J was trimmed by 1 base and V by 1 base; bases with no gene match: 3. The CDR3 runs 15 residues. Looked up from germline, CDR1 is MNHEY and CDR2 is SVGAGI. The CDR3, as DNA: TGTGCCAGCAGTTACTTCGGGGACAGGAACACTGAAGCTTTCTTT. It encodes CASSYFGDRNTEAFF.

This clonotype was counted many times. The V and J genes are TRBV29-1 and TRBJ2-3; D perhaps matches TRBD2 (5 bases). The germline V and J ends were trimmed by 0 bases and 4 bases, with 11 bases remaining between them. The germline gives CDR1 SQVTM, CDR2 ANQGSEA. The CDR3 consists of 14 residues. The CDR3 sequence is CSVEETRESDTQYF. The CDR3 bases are TGCAGCGTTGAAGAGACGAGGGAGTCAGATACGCAGTATTTT.

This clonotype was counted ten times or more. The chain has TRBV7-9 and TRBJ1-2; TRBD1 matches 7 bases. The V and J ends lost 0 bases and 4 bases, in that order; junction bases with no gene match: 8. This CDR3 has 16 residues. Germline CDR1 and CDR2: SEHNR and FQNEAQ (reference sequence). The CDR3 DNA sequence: TGTGCCAGCAGCTTAGCCGGGGACAGCAGGGGCTATGGCTACACCTTC. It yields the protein CASSLAGDSRGYGYTF. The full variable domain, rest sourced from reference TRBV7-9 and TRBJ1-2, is DTGVSQNPRHKITKRGQNVTFRCDPISEHNRLYWYRQTLGQGPEFLTYFQNEAQLEKSRLLSDRFSAERPKGSFSTLEIQRTEQGDSAMYLCASSLAGDSRGYGYTFGSGTRLTVV.

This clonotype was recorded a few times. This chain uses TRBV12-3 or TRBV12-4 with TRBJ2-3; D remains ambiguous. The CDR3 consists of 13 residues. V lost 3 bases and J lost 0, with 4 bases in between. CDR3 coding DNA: TGTGCCAGCAGTTTTCAGAGCACAGATACGCAGTATTTT. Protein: CASSFQSTDTQYF.